The 27 T cell receptor beta chains below were found in one sample sequenced in a study of beta chain features in type 1 diabetes. Every isolated RNA sample was fully reverse transcribed, so sequencing captured expressed TCRB transcripts. TCRdb's copy holds only in-frame clones and misses some; the assay was immunoSEQ multiplex PCR. The data show 120,000 to 150,000 clones, less than 9% seen once. The sample was central memory CD4+ T cells from blood. Every receptor here comes from a woman aged 25-40 years in good health.

This clone came up many times. The chain carries TRBV10-2 and TRBJ1-1; 10 bases fit TRBD1. In germline, CDR1 is WSHSY, CDR2 SAAADI. Germline trimming cut 6 bases from V and 2 bases from J; bases unmatched to any gene: 9. The CDR3 runs to 16 residues. Here the CDR3 reads CASRVGTGAANTEAFF. Written as DNA, the CDR3 is TGCGCCAGCAGGGTCGGGACAGGGGCCGCCAACACTGAAGCTTTCTTT.

This chain connects TRBV5-6 to TRBJ2-5, with 7 nucleotides matching TRBD1. The CDR3 has 14 residues. V gave up 0 bases and J gave up 3 bases; unmatched junction bases: 2. In germline, CDR1 is SGHDT, CDR2 YYEEEE. CDR3 amino acids: CASSLVDREETQYF. The CDR3 nucleotides read TGTGCCAGCAGCTTGGTCGACAGGGAAGAGACCCAGTACTTC.

This clone was counted many times. The rearrangement joins TRBV10-3 to TRBJ2-3, with a tentative D call TRBD1 (6 bases). The V gene's germline CDR1 is ENHRY and CDR2 SYGVKD. The CDR3 extends over 13 amino acids. The V and J ends lost 10 bases and 0 bases respectively, with 11 bases between them. The CDR3 reads CATGQTSTDTQYF. CDR3 sequence (DNA): TGTGCCACAGGACAGACTAGCACAGATACGCAGTATTTT.

V and J are TRBV19 and TRBJ2-2; a possible D gene is TRBD1 (6 bases). CDR3 length: 14 residues. Trimming pared 5 bases from V and 8 bases from J, leaving 15 bases between. Germline lookup yields CDR1 LNHDA and CDR2 SQIVND (reference sequence). CDR3 sequence: CASSSGQRLGELFF. CDR3 DNA sequence: TGTGCCAGTAGTTCCGGACAGAGACTGGGGGAGCTGTTTTTT.

Only a few counts were recorded for this clone. The V gene is TRBV19, the J gene TRBJ2-1; D is perhaps TRBD2 (5 bases). The CDR3 has 14 amino acids. Trimming removed 4 bases from V and 6 bases from J, with 13 bases in between. Germline V gene data show CDR1 as LNHDA and CDR2 as SQIVND (reference sequence). CDR3 coding DNA: TGTGCCAGTAGTACAGTAGCGCCCTTCAATGAGCAGTTCTTC. Translating gives CASSTVAPFNEQFF.

This clone was picked up a small number of times. V gene TRBV5-1 combines with J gene TRBJ1-2, with D hard to call. V was shortened by 4 bases and J by 4 bases, with 20 bases between the two germline ends. The CDR3 runs to 16 residues. Germline V gene data show CDR1 as SGHRS and CDR2 as YFSETQ. The CDR3 nucleotides read TGCGCCAGCAGCGCGGGGAGGCAGCCCACTCTCTATGGCTACACCTTC. As protein: CASSAGRQPTLYGYTF.

This clone has only a few counts. The chain joins TRBV9 to TRBJ2-7; 16 positions agree with TRBD2. The length of the CDR3 is 16 residues. The junction had 6 bases not matched to a gene; V was cut back by 1 base and J by 8 bases. The germline CDR1 and CDR2 sequences are SGDLS and YYNGEE. The CDR3 protein is CASSVKGTSGRAQQYF. CDR3 bases: TGTGCCAGCAGCGTAAAAGGGACTAGCGGGAGGGCCCAGCAGTACTTC.

This clone was detected only a few times. The V call is TRBV27, the J call TRBJ2-1; TRBD2 agrees at 9 bases. The germline V gene encodes CDR1 MNHEY and CDR2 SMNVEV (reference sequence). This CDR3 region has 14 residues. J gave up 9 bases and V 5 bases, and 8 bases lay outside the gene matches. In nucleotides, the CDR3 is TGTGCCAGCAGTCTCAGACTAGCGGATACTGAGCAGTTCTTC. Encoded protein: CASSLRLADTEQFF.

This clone was observed a few times. This rearrangement joins TRBV4-3 to TRBJ2-1; D unresolved. Germline CDR1 reads LGHNA; CDR2 reads YSLEER. Trimming took 3 bases from V and 0 from J, leaving 15 bases between them. The CDR3 is 17 residues long. The DNA of the CDR3 is TGCGCCAGCAGCCACAACCCAACCCGCAGCTCCTACAATGAGCAGTTCTTC. Translating it yields CASSHNPTRSSYNEQFF.

In its sample, this clone was seen a few times. The chain is built from TRBV7-3 and TRBJ2-7; TRBD2 is a possible D gene (5 bases). Trimming cost V 3 bases and J 3 bases, with 9 bases left between them. There are 13 residues in the CDR3. The germline V gene has CDR1 SGHTA and CDR2 FQGTGA. The CDR3, as DNA: TGTGCCAGCAGCTTCGGCCGGGGCTACGAGCAGTACTTC. As protein: CASSFGRGYEQYF.

CDR3 protein: CASSLLGGTSNQPQHF. CDR3 in DNA: TGTGCCAGCAGTTTACTAGGAGGGACTAGCAATCAGCCCCAGCATTTT. The rearrangement uses TRBV28 and TRBJ1-5; D may be TRBD1 (5 bases). Trimming cost V 2 bases and J 0 bases, with 11 bases left between them. The CDR3 has 16 residues. Germline loops: CDR1 MDHEN, CDR2 SYDVKM.

The chain has TRBV30 and TRBJ1-3; 7 bases are shared with TRBD1. The trim removed 6 bases at V and 1 base at J, leaving 3 bases unmatched. Germline-derived CDR1 and CDR2 are GTSNPN and SVGIG (reference sequence). The CDR3 covers 13 residues. The CDR3 nucleotides are TGTGCCTGTAACAGGGGTTCTGGAAACACCATATATTTT. Its protein product is CACNRGSGNTIYF.

This clone was counted ten times or more. The chain carries TRBV11-1 and TRBJ2-5, with 13 bases fitting TRBD2. This CDR3 region has 15 residues. Germline V gives CDR1 SGHAT, CDR2 FQDESV (reference sequence). The V gene end was trimmed by 5 bases and the J gene end by 4 bases; junction bases not matched to a gene: 4. Here the CDR3 reads CASSRTSGSGETQYF. The CDR3 DNA follows: TGTGCCAGCAGCCGGACTAGCGGGAGCGGAGAGACCCAGTACTTC.

The J gene is TRBJ1-2, the V gene TRBV29-1; D not resolved. CDR1 and CDR2 from the germline V gene are SQVTM and ANQGSEA. The V and J ends lost 3 bases and 4 bases respectively, with 12 bases between them. The CDR3 runs to 13 residues. CDR3 sequence: CSVEGQVGYGYTF. Here the CDR3 DNA reads TGCAGCGTTGAGGGCCAGGTTGGCTATGGCTACACCTTC.

A word on this clone: This sample includes further DNA sequences coding for the same CDR3. The chain has TRBV7-2 and TRBJ2-1; D not resolved. V lost 5 bases and J lost 7, with 6 bases in between. The CDR3 is made up of 11 amino acids. CDR1 SGHTA and CDR2 FQGNSA come from the germline V gene. CDR3: CASSLLNEQFF. The CDR3 nucleotides read TGTGCCAGCAGCCTTTTAAATGAGCAGTTCTTC.

The CDR3 is CASSLASPVGELFF. The CDR3 DNA reads TGTGCCAGCAGCTTAGCATCCCCGGTCGGGGAGCTGTTTTTT. The chain links TRBV7-8 to TRBJ2-2, with unresolved D. The CDR3 is 14 amino acids. The germline V gene has CDR1 SGHVS and CDR2 FQNEAQ. Trimming stripped 0 bases from V and 7 bases from J, with 9 bases between.

The chain couples TRBV7-9 to TRBJ2-1; possible D gene TRBD2, 6 bases. Trimming removed 4 bases from V and 9 bases from J, with 22 bases in between. The CDR3 spans 16 residues. The germline V gene encodes CDR1 SEHNR and CDR2 FQNEAQ (reference sequence). CDR3 sequence reads: CASSSSASGLYLEQFF. The CDR3, as DNA: TGTGCCAGCAGCTCCTCGGCGAGCGGGTTGTATCTTGAGCAGTTCTTC.

This clone was recorded a few times. The chain joins TRBV9 to TRBJ1-3, with D hard to call. Germline V gene data show CDR1 as SGDLS and CDR2 as YYNGEE. Deletions cut 0 bases from V and 0 bases from J, with 10 bases between. The CDR3 covers 16 residues. CDR3 loop: CASSVGGRFSGNTIYF. CDR3 in DNA: TGTGCCAGCAGCGTAGGAGGCCGGTTCTCTGGAAACACCATATATTTT. Drawing the rest from reference TRBV9 and TRBJ1-3, the complete variable domain is DSGVTQTPKHLITATGQRVTLRCSPRSGDLSVYWYQQSLDQGLQFLIQYYNGEERAKGNILERFSAQQFPDLHSELNLSSLELGDSALYFCASSVGGRFSGNTIYFGEGSWLTVV.

V and J are TRBV19 and TRBJ1-1; D gene ambiguous. Trimming removed 4 bases from V and 4 bases from J, with 13 bases in between. The CDR3 is 14 residues long. Germline V gene sequence: CDR1 LNHDA, CDR2 SQIVND (reference sequence). The DNA for the CDR3 is TGTGCCAGTAGTAACCGGGATTGGGGCACTGAAGCTTTCTTT. This translates into CASSNRDWGTEAFF. Drawing the rest from reference TRBV19 and TRBJ1-1, the complete variable domain is DGGITQSPKYLFRKEGQNVTLSCEQNLNHDAMYWYRQDPGQGLRLIYYSQIVNDFQKGDIAEGYSVSREKKESFPLTVTSAQKNPTAFYLCASSNRDWGTEAFFGQGTRLTVV.

In its sample, this clone was seen a few times. The V gene is TRBV7-9, the J gene TRBJ2-5; 7 nucleotides match TRBD1. Germline assignment: CDR1 SEHNR and CDR2 FQNEAQ (reference sequence). The CDR3 runs to 15 residues. The ends lost 5 bases at V and 6 bases at J; junction bases unmatched: 12. The CDR3 nucleotides are TGTGCCAGCAGCCCACGACAGGGCGGCGGGCAGACCCAGTACTTC. Encoded protein: CASSPRQGGGQTQYF.

This clone was counted a few times. Other DNA sequences within the sample encode an identical CDR3. The chain is built from TRBV29-1 and TRBJ1-1; D remains unclear. The ends were cut back, 4 bases at V and 1 base at J, with 10 bases in the middle. Germline V CDR1 and CDR2: SQVTM, ANQGSEA. The CDR3 extends over 13 amino acids. CDR3 in amino acids: CSVAPYRNTEAFF. Here the CDR3 DNA reads TGCAGCGTTGCCCCGTATAGGAACACTGAAGCTTTCTTT.

This clone has more than one count but fewer than ten. The sample has other DNA sequences that encode this CDR3 too. The chain's CDR3 is CASSLGGGSYEQYF. The CDR3, as DNA: TGTGCCAGCAGCTTAGGTGGCGGATCATACGAGCAGTACTTC. The V and J genes are TRBV7-2 and TRBJ2-7; D gene ambiguous. Germline CDR1 is SGHTA and CDR2 is FQGNSA. The CDR3 covers 14 residues. Trimming cost V 1 base and J 4 bases, with 11 bases left between them.

J is TRBJ1-2 and V is TRBV7-9; D ambiguous. The CDR3 has 15 residues. The germline CDR1 and CDR2 sequences are SEHNR and FQNEAQ (reference sequence). Trimming cost V 0 bases and J 6 bases, with 14 bases left between them. CDR3 sequence: CASSLAGGQSHGYTF. For the CDR3, the DNA is TGTGCCAGCAGCTTAGCTGGTGGGCAGAGTCATGGCTACACCTTC.

This clone has only a few counts. The rearrangement joins TRBV9 to TRBJ1-2; D is perhaps TRBD1 (5 bases). The CDR3 has 11 residues. V was pared by 7 bases and J by 11 bases, with 15 bases between. CDR1 is SGDLS, CDR2 YYNGEE, per germline. The CDR3 region is CASSGQGGYTF. The CDR3 bases are TGTGCCAGCTCGGGGCAGGGAGGATACACCTTC.

This clone occurred a few times. The chain is built from TRBV7-9 and TRBJ2-5; TRBD1 matches 10 bases. Germline CDR1 and CDR2: SEHNR and FQNEAQ (reference sequence). The CDR3 extends over 16 amino acids. J was trimmed by 2 bases and V by 5 bases; bases with no gene match: 8. CDR3 in amino acids: CASSPGDRGTQETQYF. CDR3 coding DNA: TGTGCCAGCAGCCCCGGGGACAGGGGTACTCAAGAGACCCAGTACTTC.

The chain carries TRBV6-5 and TRBJ2-5, with D perhaps matching TRBD1 (5 bases). The CDR3 extends over 15 amino acids. CDR1 and CDR2 (germline): MNHEY, SVGAGI. V was clipped by 6 bases and J by 4 bases, with 18 bases between them. CDR3 DNA: TGTGCCAGCAGCAAGGGGCTTTCGCTCCTAGAGACCCAGTACTTC. The encoded protein is CASSKGLSLLETQYF.

The chain uses TRBV11-2 and TRBJ1-2; D perhaps matches TRBD1 (6 bases). The CDR3 totals 12 residues. In germline, CDR1 is SGHAT, CDR2 FQNNGV. Trimming took off 3 bases at V and 6 bases at J, with 8 bases between the two ends. The CDR3 DNA reads as TGTGCCAGCAGCTTTACAGGGAATGGCTACACCTTC. The encoded protein is CASSFTGNGYTF.